The following is a T cell receptor beta chain sequence with its context. Its target is unknown. From its re-call of the 5' RACE reads, TCRdb lists each CDR3 protein once, without DNA. The sample is made up of 300,000 to 450,000 distinct CDR3 sequences, and the top ten hold around 5.3% of it. The sample is drawn from a study of T cells expressing NK-cell markers. Background on the study: Sequencing of TCR beta repertoires drew on sorted CD3+CD56+NKG2C+, CD3+CD56+NKG2C- and CD3+CD56-NKG2C+ T cells. Study-level points and caveats: In a group of about 6 donors, dominant NKG2C+ clonotypes represented about 1.0-8% of CD8+ T cells. The leading position in the CD3+CD56-NKG2C+ fraction of several donors also went to these clonotypes.

Germline CDR1 is GTSNPN and CDR2 is SVGIG (reference sequence). The CDR3 sequence is 15 residues long. This sequence originates from a man aged 18 to 69 in good health. The V gene is TRBV30, the J gene TRBJ2-1; the TRBD1 assignment by TCRdb is unverifiable without DNA. The sample comprised blood T cells: a sorted CD56 or NKG2C T cell subset, CD4+ or CD8+ T cells, or bulk PBMC T cells (not recorded which). The CDR3 loop reads CAWSGGGTSYNEQFF.